One and the same sample provided the 17 T cell receptor beta chains below, sequenced in a study of blood T cell repertoires in COVID-19. Sequenced by immunoSEQ multiplex PCR; TCRdb stores in-frame clones only, minus some. The profile shows 99,000 or so clones, roughly nine tenths of them singletons. The sequenced sample consisted of peripheral blood. The receptors were sampled from a human donor in a cohort sampled during active COVID-19.

This sequence joins TRBV27 and TRBJ2-7, with TRBD2 identical over 9 bases. The length of the CDR3 is 19 residues. The junction had 20 bases not matched to a gene; V was cut back by 1 base and J by 7 bases. Per the germline V gene, CDR1 is MNHEY and CDR2 is SMNVEV (reference sequence). The DNA of the CDR3 is TGTGCCAGCAGTTTATTTCCGGCATCTAGCGGGACCCCCCCGGGGGAGCAGTACTTC. This codes for CASSLFPASSGTPPGEQYF.

This chain joins TRBV18 and TRBJ1-5; no definite D call. Trimming removed 0 bases from V and 9 bases from J, with 21 bases in between. The CDR3 length is 17 residues. The V gene's germline CDR1 is KGHSH and CDR2 LQKENI. The CDR3 spells CASSPPSSPAGGRPQHF. The CDR3 DNA reads TGTGCCAGCTCACCACCGAGTAGTCCGGCGGGCGGCCGGCCCCAGCATTTT.

The CDR3 loop is CASSYTGDSSYGYTF. The CDR3 nucleotides read TGTGCCAGCAGTTACACGGGGGACAGCTCCTATGGCTACACCTTC. V is TRBV6-2 or TRBV6-3 and J is TRBJ1-2, with 7 bases lining up with TRBD1. The CDR3 runs 15 residues. The V and J ends lost 2 bases and 4 bases, in that order; junction bases with no gene match: 7. Germline values: CDR1 MNHEY, CDR2 SVGEGT.

The J gene is TRBJ2-7, the V gene TRBV4-1; D possibly corresponds to TRBD2 (5 bases). The germline V gene has CDR1 MGHRA and CDR2 YSYEKL. The CDR3 totals 13 residues. Trimming shortened V by 2 bases and J by 3 bases, and 8 bases separated the two germline ends. The CDR3 nucleotides are TGCGCCAGCAGCCAAAGAGAGGGCTACGAGCAGTACTTC. Translation: CASSQREGYEQYF.

This chain links TRBV10-3 with TRBJ2-5; no firm D call. With 3 bases removed from V and 2 bases from J, the gap between germline ends came to 10 bases. Germline V CDR1 and CDR2: ENHRY, SYGVKD. The CDR3 runs 14 residues. CDR3 residues: CAISDTNIQETQYF. For the CDR3, the DNA is TGTGCCATCAGTGATACTAACATACAAGAGACCCAGTACTTC.

This CDR3 reads CASLDQGNTEAFF. In DNA form, the CDR3 reads TGTGCCAGTTTAGACCAGGGGAACACTGAAGCTTTCTTT. The J gene is TRBJ1-1, the V gene TRBV3-1 (or the pseudogene TRBV3-2); D might be TRBD1 (5 bases). The CDR3 is made up of 13 amino acids. The ends were cut back, 9 bases at V and 1 base at J, with 12 bases in the middle. Germline V gene sequence: CDR1 LGHDT, CDR2 YNNKEL (reference sequence).

This chain joins TRBV14 and TRBJ1-2; perhaps TRBD1 as D (5 bases). Per germline, CDR1 SGHDN and CDR2 FVKESK. This CDR3 spans 13 amino acids. The V gene lost 4 bases and the J gene lost 2 bases, with 8 bases spanning the gap. CDR3 bases: TGTGCCAGCAGCCCGACAGCCAACTATGGCTACACCTTC. Its protein product is CASSPTANYGYTF.

This clone was seen only once. The chain combines TRBV5-1 with TRBJ2-5; the D gene is possibly TRBD1 (5 bases). CDR1 and CDR2 from the germline V gene are SGHRS and YFSETQ. The V and J ends lost 2 bases and 4 bases respectively, with 15 bases between them. The CDR3 loop spans 15 amino acids. CDR3 in DNA: TGCGCCAGCAGCTTCTCGCAGGGAAGTGGAGAGACCCAGTACTTC. It specifies CASSFSQGSGETQYF.

The V call is TRBV18, the J call TRBJ2-2; TRBD2 agrees at 7 bases. The CDR3 is 16 residues long. V gave up 11 bases and J gave up 1 base; unmatched junction bases: 13. Germline CDR1 is KGHSH and CDR2 is LQKENI. The CDR3 region has the DNA TGTGCCGGCACCCAAGTGGCGGGAGTGAACACCGGGGAGCTGTTTTTT. Protein sequence: CAGTQVAGVNTGELFF.

The chain combines TRBV6-6 with TRBJ1-2; TRBD1 is a possible D gene (5 bases). V lost 0 bases and J 3 bases, leaving 5 bases between the germline ends. CDR1 is MNHNY, CDR2 SVGAGI, per germline (reference sequence). This CDR3 is 13 amino acids long. The DNA for the CDR3 is TGTGCCAGCAGTTACTCAGGGGACTATGGCTACACCTTC. It translates to CASSYSGDYGYTF.

Regarding this clone: Other DNA sequences within the sample encode an identical CDR3. The chain links TRBV27 to TRBJ2-7, with D hard to call. The ends were cut back, 0 bases at V and 1 base at J, with 7 bases in the middle. This CDR3 comprises 14 residues. CDR1 is MNHEY, CDR2 SMNVEV, per germline (reference sequence). The CDR3 loop is CASSLSRGSYEQYF. The CDR3, as DNA: TGTGCCAGCAGTTTATCAAGAGGATCCTACGAGCAGTACTTC.

V is TRBV6-2 or TRBV6-3 and J is TRBJ2-3, with TRBD2 identical over 9 bases. With V trimmed by 6 bases and J by 1 base, 11 bases remained unmatched. The CDR3 extends over 17 amino acids. The germline V gene encodes CDR1 MNHEY and CDR2 SVGEGT. CDR3: CASSPMRGGPRTDTQYF. CDR3 bases: TGTGCCAGCAGCCCTATGCGGGGGGGCCCTCGCACAGATACGCAGTATTTT.

This clone occurred a few times. This sequence joins TRBV7-9 and TRBJ1-5, with 7 positions matching TRBD1. The CDR3 is made up of 15 amino acids. The germline V gene has CDR1 SEHNR and CDR2 FQNEAQ (reference sequence). V lost 1 base, J lost 4 bases, and 4 bases stayed unmatched. The CDR3 DNA is TGTGCCAGCAGCTTAGAGGGGGCTGGAAATCAGCCCCAGCATTTT. It translates to CASSLEGAGNQPQHF.

About this clone: Distinct nucleotide sequences in the sample also encode this CDR3. The chain recombines TRBV6-2 or TRBV6-3 with TRBJ2-7; no clear D. Trimming removed 5 bases from V and 4 bases from J, with 6 bases in between. Germline V gene data show CDR1 as MNHEY and CDR2 as SVGEGT. CDR3 length: 11 residues. The CDR3 protein is CASSSLYEQYF. The DNA for the CDR3 is TGTGCCAGCAGTAGCTTATACGAGCAGTACTTC.

The CDR3 protein is CASSPGTETANYGYTF. In DNA form, the CDR3 reads TGCGCCAGCAGCCCGGGGACAGAAACCGCTAACTATGGCTACACCTTC. V usage is TRBV4-1 and J usage is TRBJ1-2; 7 bases match TRBD1. This CDR3 is 16 amino acids long. Germline CDR1 MGHRA, CDR2 YSYEKL. V shed 4 bases, J shed 0 bases, and the junction held 8 bases outside the gene matches.

CDR3 DNA: TGTGCCAGCAGCTTGGAAGGCGGGAGGGTCTACAATGAGCAGTTCTTC. Encoded protein: CASSLEGGRVYNEQFF. The gene calls are TRBV5-5 and TRBJ2-1, with 9 positions matching TRBD2. Trimming took 0 bases from V and 3 from J; bases not matched to a gene: 4. There are 16 residues in the CDR3. Germline lookup yields CDR1 SGHKS and CDR2 YYEKEE (reference sequence).

The gene calls are TRBV4-3 and TRBJ1-3; D is undetermined. V dropped 0 bases and J dropped 2 bases, with 11 bases sitting between them. The length of the CDR3 is 16 residues. Per germline, CDR1 LGHNA and CDR2 YSLEER. CDR3 residues: CASSQDLEGTGNTIYF. DNA for the CDR3: TGCGCCAGCAGCCAAGATCTCGAGGGAACTGGAAACACCATATATTTT.